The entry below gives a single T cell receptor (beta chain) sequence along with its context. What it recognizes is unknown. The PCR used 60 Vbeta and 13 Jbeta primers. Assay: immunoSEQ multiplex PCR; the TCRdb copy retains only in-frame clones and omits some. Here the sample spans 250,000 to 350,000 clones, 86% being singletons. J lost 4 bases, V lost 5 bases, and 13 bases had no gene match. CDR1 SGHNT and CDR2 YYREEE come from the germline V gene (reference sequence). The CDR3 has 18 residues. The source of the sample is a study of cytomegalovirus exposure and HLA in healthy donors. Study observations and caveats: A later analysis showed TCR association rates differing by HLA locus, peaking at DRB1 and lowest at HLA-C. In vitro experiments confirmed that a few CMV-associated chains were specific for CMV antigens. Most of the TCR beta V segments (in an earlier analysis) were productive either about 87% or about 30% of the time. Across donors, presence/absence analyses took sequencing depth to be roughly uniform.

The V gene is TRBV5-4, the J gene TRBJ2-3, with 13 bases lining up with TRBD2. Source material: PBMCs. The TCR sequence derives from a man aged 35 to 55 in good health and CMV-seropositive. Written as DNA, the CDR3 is TGTGCCAGCAGTTCCGGGACTAGCGGGAATTGGAGGTCAGATACGCAGTATTTT. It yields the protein CASSSGTSGNWRSDTQYF.